This record covers a single T cell receptor (beta chain). What it recognizes is unknown. Profiled with immunoSEQ multiplex PCR; TCRdb holds only in-frame clones, not every one. This sample yields millions of clones, of which about 94% are seen a single time; approximately 1.2% belongs to the top ten. The data are from a study of shared clonotypes between healthy human individuals. Findings and caveats of the study: In a few donors, about 5% of naive CD4 clonotypes appeared in common. Relative to memory subsets, naive subsets generally showed larger estimated richness. Generation of non-shared clonotypes was less probable than generation of clonotypes shared by all four donors.

In germline, CDR1 is SNHLY, CDR2 FYNNEI. V was clipped by 4 bases and J by 3 bases, with 6 bases between them. This CDR3 has 12 amino acids. Naive CD8 populations comprised CD45RO-negative cells positively selected for CCR7, excluding terminally differentiated effector memory CD45RA+ cells. Within Nashville, Tennessee resided all donors, each a Caucasian adult. The receptor was derived from a man between 18 and 35 years old in good health. V gene TRBV2 combines with J gene TRBJ1-1, with D unclear. The specimen was naive CD8+ T cells sorted from blood. The CDR3 sequence: CASSVRYTEAFF. The CDR3 DNA follows: TGTGCCAGCAGTGTTCGTTACACTGAAGCTTTCTTT. The full variable domain, with the rest looked up from reference TRBV2 and TRBJ1-1, is EPEVTQTPSHQVTQMGQEVILRCVPISNHLYFYWYRQILGQKVEFLVSFYNNEISEKSEIFDDQFSVERPDGSNFTLKIRSTKLEDSAMYFCASSVRYTEAFFGQGTRLTVV.